This T cell receptor beta chain was documented in a study of Graves' ophthalmopathy and Graves' hyperthyroidism. Across the study: Peripheral blood sampling occurred at initial diagnosis, before any treatment. Findings of the study overall: Blood contained most expanded thyroid clonotypes exceeding 0.001 frequency. Forecasting of ophthalmopathy progression by the model achieved around 71% sensitivity and about 77% specificity.

On this clonotype itself: The antigen is unknown.

Each donor who had ophthalmopathy showed moderate-to-severe activity, a CAS of ≥3, a NOSPECS of ≥4, and a duration under 3 months. V lost 2 bases, J lost 8 bases, and 13 bases lay in between. The CDR3 has 14 amino acids. Germline CDR1 and CDR2: SGHTA and FQGNSA. Transcripts of RNA were the source for amplifying TCR beta CDR3 regions. The first round was an RT-PCR with HTBI primers, and the second round was a multiplex PCR. TCRdb passed the multiplex PCR reads through MiXCR, listing each CDR3 protein once. Of 350,000 to 450,000 distinct CDR3 sequences in the sample, around 20% are singletons; the top ten hold 1.5% to 2%.

This TCR was sampled from a young woman with Graves' ophthalmopathy. This sequence joins TRBV7-2 and TRBJ2-1; D might be TRBD1 (5 bases). Sequenced input: peripheral blood. CDR3 protein: CASSLRNGADEQFF. CDR3 nucleotides: TGTGCCAGCAGCTTACGTAATGGGGCGGATGAGCAGTTCTTC.